The 23 T cell receptor beta chains below were found in one sample sequenced in a study of cytomegalovirus exposure and HLA in healthy donors. The PCR was carried out with 60 Vbeta primers and 13 Jbeta primers. This table comes from immunoSEQ multiplex PCR, and its TCRdb copy is limited to in-frame clones, with some not included. Here the sample spans about 140,000 clones, 60% to 80% being singletons. Sequencing input: PBMCs. All receptors derive from a man younger than 30 in good health and CMV-seronegative.

This clone was seen more than once but under ten times. The chain employs TRBV14 and TRBJ1-4; unclear D gene. The CDR3 loop spans 13 amino acids. V lost 3 bases and J 7 bases, leaving 9 bases between the germline ends. Germline V gene lookup returns CDR1 SGHDN and CDR2 FVKESK. The CDR3 loop is CASSQSLAEKLFF. The DNA of the CDR3 is TGTGCCAGCAGCCAGTCTCTGGCTGAAAAACTGTTTTTT.

The CDR3 DNA follows: TGTGCCAGTAGTCGACTAGCGGGGGGCACCGGGGAGCTGTTTTTT. Amino acid sequence: CASSRLAGGTGELFF. The chain is built from TRBV19 and TRBJ2-2; TRBD2 aligns across 13 bases. J gave up 4 bases and V 5 bases, and 1 base lay outside the gene matches. The germline gives CDR1 LNHDA, CDR2 SQIVND (reference sequence). This CDR3 has 15 residues.

The chain links TRBV18 to TRBJ2-3; TRBD1 matches 10 bases. The CDR3 runs to 15 residues. The trim removed 6 bases at V and 3 bases at J, leaving 6 bases unmatched. Germline CDR1 is KGHSH and CDR2 is LQKENI. CDR3 DNA: TGTGCCAGCTCGTTCGGACAGGGGGGGACAGATACGCAGTATTTT. This codes for CASSFGQGGTDTQYF.

This clone has a single count. The chain uses TRBV6-5 and TRBJ2-7, with 7 bases matching TRBD2. From germline, CDR1 is MNHEY and CDR2 SVGAGI. With V trimmed by 8 bases and J by 3 bases, 10 bases remained unmatched. The CDR3 consists of 14 residues. This CDR3 is CASRVAGGNYEQYF. The CDR3 DNA reads as TGTGCCAGCCGAGTCGCCGGGGGGAACTACGAGCAGTACTTC.

For the CDR3, the DNA is TGTGCCACCGGACCTCCGGGCCAGGGGGCACAGCAGCCCCAGCATTTT. This codes for CATGPPGQGAQQPQHF. This chain joins TRBV15 and TRBJ1-5, with 8 bases identical to TRBD1. The V and J ends lost 8 bases and 7 bases, in that order; junction bases with no gene match: 16. The CDR3 loop spans 16 amino acids. Germline V gene data show CDR1 as LNHNV and CDR2 as YYDKDF (reference sequence). The variable domain in full, completed from reference TRBV15 and TRBJ1-5, reads DAMVIQNPRYQVTQFGKPVTLSCSQTLNHNVMYWYQQKSSQAPKLLFHYYDKDFNNEADTPDNFQSRRPNTSFCFLDIRSPGLGDTAMYLCATGPPGQGAQQPQHFGDGTRLSIL.

The chain recombines TRBV19 with TRBJ2-2; D ambiguous. CDR3 length: 14 residues. Germline-derived CDR1 and CDR2 are LNHDA and SQIVND (reference sequence). Trimming shortened V by 3 bases and J by 7 bases, and 12 bases separated the two germline ends. This CDR3 reads CASSIGSSVGELFF. The CDR3 DNA sequence: TGTGCCAGTAGTATCGGGTCGTCGGTCGGGGAGCTGTTTTTT.

The V and J genes are TRBV5-5 and TRBJ1-1; D might be TRBD1 (5 bases). The CDR3 is 15 residues long. V dropped 1 base and J dropped 0 bases, with 10 bases sitting between them. Germline V gives CDR1 SGHKS, CDR2 YYEKEE (reference sequence). The CDR3 DNA reads as TGTGCCAGCAGCTTGTTGGGGGGTATGAACACTGAAGCTTTCTTT. It specifies CASSLLGGMNTEAFF.

This clone has just a few counts. The chain joins TRBV4-1 to TRBJ1-1; weak D call: TRBD1 (5 bases). The CDR3 is 14 amino acids. Germline assignment: CDR1 MGHRA and CDR2 YSYEKL. Trimming stripped 3 bases from V and 3 bases from J, with 11 bases between. This CDR3 is CASSQGREDTEAFF. CDR3 in DNA: TGCGCCAGCAGCCAGGGCAGGGAGGACACTGAAGCTTTCTTT.

The chain uses TRBV4-3 and TRBJ2-5; TRBD1 matches 11 bases. Trimming at V came to 2 bases and at J to 2 bases, leaving 4 bases not matched to a gene. Germline values: CDR1 LGHNA, CDR2 YSLEER. The CDR3 is made up of 16 amino acids. The CDR3 nucleotides read TGCGCCAGCAGCCAATGGACAGGGGGCGGTCAAGAGACCCAGTACTTC. Translated, it gives CASSQWTGGGQETQYF.

This chain links TRBV2 with TRBJ1-2, with unresolved D. The CDR3 totals 13 residues. Germline V lookup: CDR1 SNHLY, CDR2 FYNNEI. Between the trimmed V and J ends, which lost 5 bases and 7 bases, there was a span of 14 bases. The CDR3 DNA reads as TGTGCCAGCAGTCTCGCGCAGTCGGGTGGCTACACCTTC. Translated: CASSLAQSGGYTF.

This clone was seen only once. The rearrangement links TRBV13 to TRBJ2-2; D unclear. V lost 1 base and J 2 bases, leaving 5 bases between the germline ends. Germline CDR1 and CDR2: PRHDT and FYEKMQ (reference sequence). This CDR3 is built from 14 residues. CDR3 coding DNA: TGTGCCAGCAGCTTAGTCCTAAACACCGGGGAGCTGTTTTTT. Translated, it gives CASSLVLNTGELFF.

The chain is built from TRBV6-6 and TRBJ2-6, with D perhaps TRBD2 (6 bases). Per the germline V gene, CDR1 is MNHNY and CDR2 is SVGAGI (reference sequence). The CDR3 is 16 amino acids. The germline V and J ends were trimmed by 2 bases and 1 base, with 9 bases remaining between them. The chain's CDR3 is CASSYLRGSGANVLTF. The CDR3 DNA reads as TGTGCCAGCAGTTACCTCCGGGGGTCTGGGGCCAACGTCCTGACTTTC.

The V and J genes are TRBV5-5 and TRBJ1-1; D is undetermined. Trimming took 3 bases from V and 3 from J, leaving 6 bases between them. The CDR3 contains 12 residues. From germline, CDR1 is SGHKS and CDR2 YYEKEE (reference sequence). The CDR3 sequence is CASSSADTEAFF. DNA of the CDR3: TGTGCCAGCAGCTCTGCGGACACTGAAGCTTTCTTT.

The gene calls are TRBV6-1 and TRBJ1-5, with D possibly matching TRBD1 (5 bases). CDR3 length equals 17 residues. V lost 3 bases and J lost 1, with 16 bases in between. CDR1 and CDR2 from the germline V gene are MNHNS and SASEGT. The DNA for the CDR3 is TGTGCCAGCAGTGACGGCAGGGTTACGGGCAGCAATCAGCCCCAGCATTTT. It translates to CASSDGRVTGSNQPQHF.

The CDR3 is CASSFKGDYGYTF. DNA of the CDR3: TGTGCCAGCAGCTTTAAGGGAGACTATGGCTACACCTTC. V gene TRBV5-5 combines with J gene TRBJ1-2, with D uncertain. The CDR3 has 13 residues. Germline CDR1 and CDR2: SGHKS and YYEKEE (reference sequence). Trimming took 2 bases from V and 3 from J, leaving 8 bases between them.

This clone showed up just a few times. Other nucleotide sequences from this sample produce the same CDR3. The CDR3 sequence is CAWSPDSNQPQHF. CDR3 DNA sequence: TGTGCCTGGAGTCCAGATAGCAATCAGCCCCAGCATTTT. The V call is TRBV30, the J call TRBJ1-5; no firm D call. The V end lost 2 bases, the J end lost 0 bases, and 5 bases lay between the germline ends. The CDR3 is 13 amino acids. Per the germline V gene, CDR1 is GTSNPN and CDR2 is SVGIG (reference sequence).

This clone was seen only a few times. This chain joins TRBV4-3 and TRBJ2-5, with TRBD2 as a possible D gene (5 bases). Trimming left V 7 bases short and J 3 bases short, with 21 bases between. The CDR3 length is 16 residues. Looked up from germline, CDR1 is LGHNA and CDR2 is YSLEER. The CDR3 loop is CASKLPDSEGEETQYF. CDR3 coding DNA: TGCGCCAGCAAACTCCCGGACTCCGAGGGTGAAGAGACCCAGTACTTC.

The chain combines TRBV25-1 with TRBJ2-3; 11 bases fit TRBD2. Germline lookup yields CDR1 MGHDK and CDR2 SYGVNS. The CDR3 has 15 residues. Trimming took 4 bases from V and 5 from J; bases not matched to a gene: 5. The DNA of the CDR3 is TGTGCCAGCAGTGCCGGGACTAGCGGAAGAGATACGCAGTATTTT. It yields the protein CASSAGTSGRDTQYF.

The chain couples TRBV15 to TRBJ1-2; weak D call: TRBD1 (6 bases). The CDR3 spans 15 residues. Germline CDR1 and CDR2: LNHNV and YYDKDF (reference sequence). The germline V and J ends were trimmed by 0 bases and 10 bases, with 18 bases remaining between them. The CDR3 region is CATSRDRGNMDDYTF. As DNA, the CDR3 is TGTGCCACCAGCAGAGATAGGGGGAACATGGACGACTACACCTTC. The full variable domain, completed using reference TRBV15 and TRBJ1-2, is DAMVIQNPRYQVTQFGKPVTLSCSQTLNHNVMYWYQQKSSQAPKLLFHYYDKDFNNEADTPDNFQSRRPNTSFCFLDIRSPGLGDTAMYLCATSRDRGNMDDYTFGSGTRLTVV.

The J gene is TRBJ2-3, the V gene TRBV5-4, with 9 bases identical to TRBD2. CDR3 length equals 18 residues. Trimming took 0 bases from V and 3 from J; bases not matched to a gene: 11. Germline CDR1 reads SGHNT; CDR2 reads YYREEE (reference sequence). Written as DNA, the CDR3 is TGTGCCAGCAGCTTGGTCAGGGGTGGCGGGGGGGCAACAGATACGCAGTATTTT. Encoded protein: CASSLVRGGGGATDTQYF.

This chain links TRBV5-4 with TRBJ1-1; 8 nucleotides align to TRBD1. V lost 4 bases and J lost 5; bases outside the gene matches: 10. Germline-derived CDR1 and CDR2 are SGHNT and YYREEE (reference sequence). This CDR3 has 15 amino acids. The DNA of the CDR3 is TGTGCCAGCAGCCTACAGACAGGGGTGGGGACTGAAGCTTTCTTT. This gives the protein CASSLQTGVGTEAFF.

Turning to this clone: At one end, the junction sequence differs from germline, possibly due to a read error. J is TRBJ1-2 and V is TRBV12-5; 9 bases are a match to TRBD1. Germline V gene sequence: CDR1 LGHNT, CDR2 FRNRAP. The CDR3 is 16 amino acids. As DNA, the CDR3 is TGTGCTAGTGGTTTGGTACATGGGGACAGGGACTACGGCTACACCTTC. It translates to CASGLVHGDRDYGYTF.

The gene calls are TRBV4-1 and TRBJ2-2; 10 nucleotides align to TRBD2. The CDR3 length is 17 residues. Germline CDR1 reads MGHRA; CDR2 reads YSYEKL. J lost 13 bases, V lost 0 bases, and 14 bases had no gene match. The CDR3 region has the DNA TGCGCCAGCAGCCAAGATGCCGCTTTTAGCGGGGGGCCACCGCTGTTTTTT. Translation gives CASSQDAAFSGGPPLFF.